The rows below give T cell receptor beta chains drawn from one sample of a study of shared clonotypes between healthy human individuals. Sequencing was performed with immunoSEQ multiplex PCR; in TCRdb, only in-frame clones are kept and a portion is missing. This table holds over a million clones, 75% to 85% found once. Material for sequencing was memory CD4+ T cells from PBMCs. The source is a man younger than 35 in good health. Some clones in this sample may be carry-over from other donors' samples. Each CDR3 is given with its conserved first and last residue. Each record gives: V gene, D gene, clone size, J gene, CDR3 protein, CDR3 DNA. A D gene is named only where the DNA matches it firmly. Clone size is stated in some rows and not others, as once, few, many or a class when expanded.

V gene: TRBV7-8
D gene: NA
clone size: few
J gene: TRBJ1-5
CDR3 protein: CASSHSRISNQPQHF
CDR3 DNA: TGTGCCAGCAGCCACAGCAGGATCAGCAATCAGCCCCAGCATTTT

V gene: TRBV2
D gene: NA
clone size: few
J gene: TRBJ2-5
CDR3 protein: CASSTEETQYF
CDR3 DNA: TGTGCCAGCAGTACGGAAGAGACCCAGTACTTC

V gene: TRBV13
D gene: NA
clone size: few
J gene: TRBJ2-5
CDR3 protein: CASSLGLTGPETQYF
CDR3 DNA: TGTGCCAGCAGCTTAGGGCTCACCGGGCCAGAGACCCAGTACTTC

V gene: TRBV7-1
D gene: NA
clone size: NA
J gene: TRBJ2-7
CDR3 protein: CASSLRRDLPYEQYF
CDR3 DNA: TGTGCCAGCAGCCTGCGCCGGGACTTGCCCTACGAGCAGTACTTC

V gene: TRBV5-6
D gene: TRBD2
clone size: NA
J gene: TRBJ2-4
CDR3 protein: CASSSIAGAKNIQYF
CDR3 DNA: TGTGCCAGCAGCTCCATAGCGGGAGCCAAAAACATTCAGTACTTC

V gene: TRBV18
D gene: NA
clone size: NA
J gene: TRBJ2-1
CDR3 protein: CASSALDREGEQFF
CDR3 DNA: TGTGCCAGCTCAGCTCTTGACAGGGAGGGTGAGCAGTTCTTC

V gene: TRBV5-8
D gene: NA
clone size: NA
J gene: TRBJ1-2
CDR3 protein: CASSLVREGGYTF
CDR3 DNA: TGTGCCAGCAGCTTGGTCAGGGAAGGTGGCTACACCTTC

V gene: TRBV5-1
D gene: NA
clone size: NA
J gene: TRBJ2-7
CDR3 protein: CASSFGEASYEQYF
CDR3 DNA: TGCGCCAGCAGCTTCGGGGAGGCCTCCTACGAGCAGTACTTC

V gene: TRBV13
D gene: TRBD1
clone size: NA
J gene: TRBJ1-2
CDR3 protein: CASSLGGQSGGYTF
CDR3 DNA: TGTGCCAGCAGCTTAGGGGGACAGTCAGGTGGCTACACCTTC

V gene: TRBV28
D gene: TRBD2
clone size: NA
J gene: TRBJ2-3
CDR3 protein: CASRASGSSDTQYF
CDR3 DNA: TGTGCCAGCAGGGCTAGCGGGAGTTCAGATACGCAGTATTTT

V gene: TRBV7-3
D gene: TRBD1
clone size: once
J gene: TRBJ1-1
CDR3 protein: CASSLTRDSEAFF
CDR3 DNA: TGTGCCAGCAGCTTAACCCGGGACAGTGAAGCTTTCTTT

V gene: TRBV19
D gene: TRBD1
clone size: NA
J gene: TRBJ1-5
CDR3 protein: CASSPGGGLGNQPQHF
CDR3 DNA: TGTGCCAGTAGCCCAGGGGGGGGGCTCGGCAATCAGCCCCAGCATTTT

V gene: TRBV7-8
D gene: NA
clone size: NA
J gene: TRBJ1-4
CDR3 protein: CASSLFGQQVTELFF
CDR3 DNA: TGTGCCAGCAGCTTATTCGGGCAGCAAGTAACGGAACTGTTTTTT

V gene: TRBV28
D gene: NA
clone size: NA
J gene: TRBJ2-7
CDR3 protein: CASSLGISSYEQYF
CDR3 DNA: TGTGCCAGCAGTTTAGGAATTTCCTCCTACGAGCAGTACTTC

V gene: TRBV4-2
D gene: NA
clone size: NA
J gene: TRBJ1-2
CDR3 protein: CASSQERKVASGYTF
CDR3 DNA: TGTGCCAGCAGCCAAGAGAGGAAGGTGGCCTCTGGCTACACCTTC

V gene: TRBV9
D gene: NA
clone size: NA
J gene: TRBJ2-7
CDR3 protein: CASSVGVSAEVPYEQYF
CDR3 DNA: TGTGCCAGCAGCGTGGGGGTATCGGCGGAGGTACCCTACGAGCAGTACTTC

V gene: TRBV15
D gene: NA
clone size: NA
J gene: TRBJ1-5
CDR3 protein: CATSLGGVRGQPQHF
CDR3 DNA: TGTGCCACCAGTTTGGGGGGAGTGAGAGGCCAGCCCCAGCATTTT

V gene: TRBV5-1
D gene: TRBD2
clone size: NA
J gene: TRBJ2-3
CDR3 protein: CASSWTSGTDTQYF
CDR3 DNA: TGCGCCAGCAGCTGGACTAGCGGGACAGATACGCAGTATTTT

V gene: TRBV6-5
D gene: NA
clone size: NA
J gene: TRBJ1-4
CDR3 protein: CASSYSRGGGEKLFF
CDR3 DNA: TGTGCCAGCAGTTACTCGAGAGGGGGAGGAGAAAAACTGTTTTTT

V gene: TRBV30
D gene: TRBD1
clone size: NA
J gene: TRBJ1-6
CDR3 protein: CAWTITGDPSWSPLHF
CDR3 DNA: TGTGCCTGGACTATAACAGGGGACCCTTCATGGTCACCCCTCCACTTT

V gene: TRBV5-1
D gene: NA
clone size: once
J gene: TRBJ2-3
CDR3 protein: CASSPGPFIDTQYF
CDR3 DNA: TGCGCCAGCAGCCCAGGACCGTTCATAGATACGCAGTATTTT

V gene: TRBV28
D gene: TRBD1
clone size: once
J gene: TRBJ1-2
CDR3 protein: CASSLTGTYGYTF
CDR3 DNA: TGTGCCAGCAGTCTGACAGGGACCTATGGCTACACCTTC

V gene: TRBV6-1
D gene: NA
clone size: NA
J gene: TRBJ1-5
CDR3 protein: CASNGVLNQPQHF
CDR3 DNA: TGTGCCAGCAACGGAGTACTCAATCAGCCCCAGCATTTT

V gene: TRBV28
D gene: NA
clone size: NA
J gene: TRBJ1-2
CDR3 protein: CASSPGGAHSGYTF
CDR3 DNA: TGTGCCAGCAGCCCCGGGGGGGCGCACTCTGGCTACACCTTC

V gene: TRBV6-4
D gene: NA
clone size: NA
J gene: TRBJ1-1
CDR3 protein: CASSVVGGAEAFF
CDR3 DNA: TGTGCCAGCAGTGTTGTGGGGGGCGCTGAAGCTTTCTTT

V gene: TRBV18
D gene: NA
clone size: few
J gene: TRBJ2-2
CDR3 protein: CASSPAFNTGELFF
CDR3 DNA: TGTGCCAGCTCACCTGCTTTTAACACCGGGGAGCTGTTTTTT

V gene: TRBV7-2
D gene: NA
clone size: NA
J gene: TRBJ1-3
CDR3 protein: CASSYDIQGNTIYF
CDR3 DNA: TGTGCCAGCAGCTACGACATCCAGGGGAACACCATATATTTT

V gene: TRBV5-8
D gene: NA
clone size: NA
J gene: TRBJ2-7
CDR3 protein: CASSPLSPVQYF
CDR3 DNA: TGTGCCAGCAGCCCCCTCAGTCCAGTGCAGTACTTC

V gene: TRBV20-1
D gene: NA
clone size: NA
J gene: TRBJ2-1
CDR3 protein: CSARRYNEQFF
CDR3 DNA: TGCAGTGCTAGGCGTTACAATGAGCAGTTCTTC

V gene: TRBV18
D gene: NA
clone size: NA
J gene: TRBJ2-7
CDR3 protein: CASSRRGTVYEQYF
CDR3 DNA: TGTGCCAGCTCACGACGCGGGACAGTCTACGAGCAGTACTTC

V gene: TRBV4-2
D gene: NA
clone size: NA
J gene: TRBJ1-5
CDR3 protein: CASSQVGWGNQPQHF
CDR3 DNA: TGTGCCAGCAGCCAAGTCGGTTGGGGAAATCAGCCCCAGCATTTT

V gene: TRBV28
D gene: NA
clone size: NA
J gene: TRBJ2-7
CDR3 protein: CASSYPRTANRPYEQYF
CDR3 DNA: TGTGCCAGCAGTTATCCAAGGACAGCTAACCGACCCTACGAGCAGTACTTC

V gene: TRBV6-4
D gene: NA
clone size: once
J gene: TRBJ1-2
CDR3 protein: CASSDLRRGYTF
CDR3 DNA: TGTGCCAGCAGTGACCTTCGACGTGGCTACACCTTC

V gene: TRBV4-3
D gene: NA
clone size: NA
J gene: TRBJ2-6
CDR3 protein: CASSRARTPHVLTF
CDR3 DNA: TGCGCCAGCAGCCGGGCACGGACACCCCATGTCCTGACTTTC

V gene: TRBV30
D gene: NA
clone size: NA
J gene: TRBJ1-2
CDR3 protein: CAWSPRRDYGYTF
CDR3 DNA: TGTGCCTGGAGTCCCAGGCGAGACTATGGCTACACCTTC

V gene: TRBV2
D gene: NA
clone size: NA
J gene: TRBJ2-7
CDR3 protein: CASRVQTYEQYF
CDR3 DNA: TGTGCCAGCCGTGTCCAAACCTACGAGCAGTACTTC

V gene: TRBV28
D gene: NA
clone size: NA
J gene: TRBJ2-5
CDR3 protein: CASQVEGLKRETQYF
CDR3 DNA: TGTGCCAGCCAGGTAGAGGGTCTCAAACGGGAGACCCAGTACTTC

V gene: TRBV4-2
D gene: NA
clone size: NA
J gene: TRBJ2-7
CDR3 protein: CASSQEWARFSYEQYF
CDR3 DNA: TGTGCCAGCAGCCAAGAGTGGGCTAGATTCTCCTACGAGCAGTACTTC

V gene: TRBV20-1
D gene: NA
clone size: NA
J gene: TRBJ2-7
CDR3 protein: CSARDYEWQYF
CDR3 DNA: TGCAGTGCTAGAGATTACGAGTGGCAGTACTTC

V gene: TRBV4-2
D gene: TRBD1
clone size: NA
J gene: TRBJ1-1
CDR3 protein: CASSQGRQGDTEAFF
CDR3 DNA: TGTGCCAGCAGCCAAGGCAGACAGGGCGACACTGAAGCTTTCTTT

V gene: TRBV30
D gene: NA
clone size: NA
J gene: TRBJ2-3
CDR3 protein: CAWTGGGSGIPDTQYF
CDR3 DNA: TGTGCCTGGACCGGTGGGGGCTCAGGGATCCCAGATACGCAGTATTTT

V gene: TRBV7-2
D gene: NA
clone size: NA
J gene: TRBJ1-4
CDR3 protein: CASSASGTEKLFF
CDR3 DNA: TGTGCCAGCAGCGCTTCCGGGACAGAAAAACTGTTTTTT

V gene: TRBV6-5
D gene: TRBD1
clone size: NA
J gene: TRBJ2-7
CDR3 protein: CASSRSTGNYEQYF
CDR3 DNA: TGTGCCAGCAGCCGATCGACAGGGAACTACGAGCAGTACTTC

V gene: TRBV7-2
D gene: TRBD1
clone size: NA
J gene: TRBJ1-2
CDR3 protein: CASSPGRTGEYGYTF
CDR3 DNA: TGTGCCAGCAGCCCGGGGCGGACAGGGGAATATGGCTACACCTTC

V gene: TRBV20-1
D gene: NA
clone size: NA
J gene: TRBJ2-1
CDR3 protein: CSARLGDEQFF
CDR3 DNA: TGCAGTGCTAGGTTAGGGGATGAGCAGTTCTTC

V gene: TRBV28
D gene: NA
clone size: NA
J gene: TRBJ1-5
CDR3 protein: CASSQGGSNQPQHF
CDR3 DNA: TGTGCCAGCAGTCAAGGAGGGAGCAATCAGCCCCAGCATTTT